This T cell receptor beta chain was documented in a study of control samples from healthy donors and cancer patients. Germline loops: CDR1 SGHKS, CDR2 YYEKEE (reference sequence). V was pared by 4 bases and J by 3 bases, with 11 bases between. The CDR3 runs to 14 residues. Sequencing was performed with immunoSEQ multiplex PCR; in TCRdb, only in-frame clones are kept and a portion is missing. This table holds about 95,000 clones, about nine tenths found once. The chain carries TRBV5-5 and TRBJ2-1; TRBD1 is a possible D gene (6 bases). The sequence derives from a woman aged 25 to 39 in good health. Sample: blood. CDR3 DNA: TGTGCCAGCAGCAAGCTAGGGGGCTACAATGAGCAGTTCTTC. Translation gives CASSKLGGYNEQFF.